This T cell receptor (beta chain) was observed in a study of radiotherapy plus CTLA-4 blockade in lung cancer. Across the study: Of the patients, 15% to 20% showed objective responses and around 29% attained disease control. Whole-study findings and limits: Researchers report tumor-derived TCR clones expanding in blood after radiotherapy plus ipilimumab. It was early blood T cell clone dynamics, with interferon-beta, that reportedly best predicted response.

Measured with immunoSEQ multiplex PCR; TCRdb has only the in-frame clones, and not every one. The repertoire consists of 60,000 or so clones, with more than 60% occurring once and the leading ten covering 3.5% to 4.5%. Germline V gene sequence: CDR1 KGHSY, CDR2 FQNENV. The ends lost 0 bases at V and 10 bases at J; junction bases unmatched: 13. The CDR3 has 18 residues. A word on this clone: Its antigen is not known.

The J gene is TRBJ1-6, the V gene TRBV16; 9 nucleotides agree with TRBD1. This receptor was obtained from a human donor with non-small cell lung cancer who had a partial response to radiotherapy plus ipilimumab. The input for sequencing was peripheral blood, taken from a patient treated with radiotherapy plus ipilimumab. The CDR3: CASSQSLRDRGNHSPLHF. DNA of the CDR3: TGTGCCAGCAGCCAATCCCTCCGCGACAGGGGGAATCACTCACCCCTCCACTTT.